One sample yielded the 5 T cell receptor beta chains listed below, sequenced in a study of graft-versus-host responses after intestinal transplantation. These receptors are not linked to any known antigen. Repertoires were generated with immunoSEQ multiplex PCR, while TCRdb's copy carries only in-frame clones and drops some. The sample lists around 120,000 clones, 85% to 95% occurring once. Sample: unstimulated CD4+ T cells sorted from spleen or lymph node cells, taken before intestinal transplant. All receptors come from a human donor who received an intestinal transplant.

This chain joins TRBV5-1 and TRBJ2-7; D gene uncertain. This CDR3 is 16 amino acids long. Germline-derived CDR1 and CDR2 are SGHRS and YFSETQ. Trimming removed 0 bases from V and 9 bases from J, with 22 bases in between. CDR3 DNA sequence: TGCGCCAGCAGCTTGGCCGGTGGTAGGGAACTCTTCGGGCAGTACTTC. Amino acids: CASSLAGGRELFGQYF.

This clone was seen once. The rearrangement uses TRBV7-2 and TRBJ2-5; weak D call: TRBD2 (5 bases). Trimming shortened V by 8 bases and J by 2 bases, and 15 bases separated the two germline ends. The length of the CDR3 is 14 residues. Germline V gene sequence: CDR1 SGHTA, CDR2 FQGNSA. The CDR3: CASGVRVGQETQYF. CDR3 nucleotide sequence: TGTGCCAGCGGGGTGAGGGTAGGGCAAGAGACCCAGTACTTC.

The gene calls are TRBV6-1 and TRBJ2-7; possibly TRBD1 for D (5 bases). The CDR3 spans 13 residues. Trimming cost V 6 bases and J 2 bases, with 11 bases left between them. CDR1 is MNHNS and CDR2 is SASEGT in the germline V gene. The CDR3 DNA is TGTGCCAGCAGGGGCAGGGAACCCTACGAGCAGTACTTC. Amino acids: CASRGREPYEQYF.

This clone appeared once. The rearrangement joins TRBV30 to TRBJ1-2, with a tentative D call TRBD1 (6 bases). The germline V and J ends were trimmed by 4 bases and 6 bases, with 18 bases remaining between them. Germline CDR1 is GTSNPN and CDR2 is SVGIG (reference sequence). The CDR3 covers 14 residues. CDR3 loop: CAWIRPGGVHGYTF. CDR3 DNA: TGTGCCTGGATCCGCCCTGGGGGCGTCCATGGCTACACCTTC.

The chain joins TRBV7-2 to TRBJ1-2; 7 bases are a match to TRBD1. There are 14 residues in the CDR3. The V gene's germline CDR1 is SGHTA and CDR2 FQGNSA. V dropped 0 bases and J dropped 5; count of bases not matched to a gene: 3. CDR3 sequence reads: CASSLADRPYGYTF. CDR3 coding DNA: TGTGCCAGCAGCTTAGCGGACAGGCCTTATGGCTACACCTTC.